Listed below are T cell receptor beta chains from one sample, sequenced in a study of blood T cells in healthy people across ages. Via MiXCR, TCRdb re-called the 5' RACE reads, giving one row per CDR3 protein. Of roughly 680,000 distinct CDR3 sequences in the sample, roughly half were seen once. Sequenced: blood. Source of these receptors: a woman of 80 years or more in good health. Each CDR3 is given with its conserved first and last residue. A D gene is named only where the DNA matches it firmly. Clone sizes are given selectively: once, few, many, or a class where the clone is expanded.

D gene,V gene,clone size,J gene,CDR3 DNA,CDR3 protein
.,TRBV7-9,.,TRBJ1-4,TGTGCCAGCAGCCCACTCCCTTCAGGGACCTATAATGAAAAACTGTTTTTT,CASSPLPSGTYNEKLFF
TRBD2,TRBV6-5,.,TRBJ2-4,TGTGCCAGCAGTTTCGGCTCATTAGCGGGAGACATTCAGTACTTC,CASSFGSLAGDIQYF
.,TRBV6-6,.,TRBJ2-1,TGTGCCAGCAGTTACTCCACAAGGGATGAGCAGTTCTTC,CASSYSTRDEQFF
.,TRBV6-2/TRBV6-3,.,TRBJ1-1,TGTGCCAGCAGTTACGATCCCAAGACCGGATACAACACTGAAGCTTTCTTT,CASSYDPKTGYNTEAFF
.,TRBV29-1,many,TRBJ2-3,TGCAGCGTTCCAAGGTGGGGGCTAGCAGCGGGCCACACAGATACGCAGTATTTT,CSVPRWGLAAGHTDTQYF
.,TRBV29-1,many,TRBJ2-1,TGCAGCGTTAGAATCTACAATGAGCAGTTCTTC,CSVRIYNEQFF
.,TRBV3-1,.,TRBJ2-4,TGTGCCAGCAGCCAAGATCCGGCTGGGCCCAAAAACATTCAGTACTTC,CASSQDPAGPKNIQYF
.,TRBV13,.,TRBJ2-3,TGTGCCAGCAGTTTTTCGGGGGCTGTAGGTACGCAGTATTTT,CASSFSGAVGTQYF
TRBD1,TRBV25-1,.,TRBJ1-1,TGTGCCAGCAGTGAGGGCGGGACAGGGAGGGGTGTCACTGAAGCTTTCTTT,CASSEGGTGRGVTEAFF
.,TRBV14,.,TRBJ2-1,TGTGCCAGCAGCCAAGATCCGAGGGGGGAGTACAATGAGCAGTTCTTC,CASSQDPRGEYNEQFF
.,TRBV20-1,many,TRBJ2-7,TGCAGTGCTAGAGAAAGGACACCGTACGAGCAGTACTTC,CSARERTPYEQYF
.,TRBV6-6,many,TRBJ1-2,TGTGCCAGCAGCCTCGACCCAAACTATGGCTACACCTTC,CASSLDPNYGYTF
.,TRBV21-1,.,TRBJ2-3,TGTGCCAGCTATCATCAGCAGGGGGATACGCAGTATTTT,CASYHQQGDTQYF
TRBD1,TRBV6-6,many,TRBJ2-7,TGTGCCAGCAGTTACGGGACAGGGGCCTACGAGCAGTACTTC,CASSYGTGAYEQYF
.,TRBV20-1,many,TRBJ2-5,TGCAGTGCTAGAGAAGGGGTGCAAGAGACCCAGTACTTC,CSAREGVQETQYF
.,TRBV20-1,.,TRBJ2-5,TGCAGTGCTAGTAACAGACAAGAGACCCAGTACTTC,CSASNRQETQYF
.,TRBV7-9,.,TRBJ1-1,TGTGCCAGCAGCTCTCAGGGGCGCACGGGCACTGAAGCTTTCTTT,CASSSQGRTGTEAFF
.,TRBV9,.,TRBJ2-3,TGTGCCAGCAGCGTAGTCGGCCAGTTCACAGATACGCAGTATTTT,CASSVVGQFTDTQYF
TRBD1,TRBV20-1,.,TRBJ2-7,TGCAGTGCTAGTGGGACAGGGGAATCCTACGAGCAGTACTTC,CSASGTGESYEQYF
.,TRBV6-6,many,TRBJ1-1,TGTGCCAGCAGATCCCTGACAGGGAACACTGAAGCTTTCTTT,CASRSLTGNTEAFF
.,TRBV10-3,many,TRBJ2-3,TGTGCCATCACAACCGCCAGCACAGATACGCAGTATTTT,CAITTASTDTQYF
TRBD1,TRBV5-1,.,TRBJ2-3,TGCGCCAGTCAAGCTAACAGGGGAGCAGATACGCAGTATTTT,CASQANRGADTQYF
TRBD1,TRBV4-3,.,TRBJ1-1,TGCGCCAGCAGCCAGCAACACAGGGGGCTGGAGGCTTTCTTT,CASSQQHRGLEAFF
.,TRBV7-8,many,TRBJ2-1,TGTGCCAGCAGCTGGGGCAGGGTATCCTACAATGAGCAGTTCTTC,CASSWGRVSYNEQFF
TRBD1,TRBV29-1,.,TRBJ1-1,TGCAGCGGGGGCGGGGACAGGGACTACACTGAAGCTTTCTTT,CSGGGDRDYTEAFF
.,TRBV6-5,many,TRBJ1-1,TGTGCCAGCAGCCCACAGGGCACTGAAGCTTTCTTT,CASSPQGTEAFF
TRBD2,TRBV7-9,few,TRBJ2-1,TGTGCCAGCAGCTCCATTAGCGGGGGGGCCTACAATGAGCAGTTCTTC,CASSSISGGAYNEQFF
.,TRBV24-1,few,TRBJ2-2,TGTGCCACCGCCAAGTGGGACCACGGTCCCGGGGAGCTGTTTTTT,CATAKWDHGPGELFF
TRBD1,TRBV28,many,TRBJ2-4,TGTGCCAGCAGTTCACCGGGACAGGGTTCCAAAAACATTCAGTACTTC,CASSSPGQGSKNIQYF
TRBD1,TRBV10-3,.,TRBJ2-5,TGTGCCATCAGTCCGGGACAGCGCGCGGAGACCCAGTACTTC,CAISPGQRAETQYF
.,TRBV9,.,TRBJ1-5,TGTGCCAGCAGCGTAGTCGGAGGTGAACAGCCCCAGCATTTT,CASSVVGGEQPQHF
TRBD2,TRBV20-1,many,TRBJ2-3,TGCAGTGCTAGAGCAACGAGCGGGAGTTTAGGTGGTACGCAGTATTTT,CSARATSGSLGGTQYF
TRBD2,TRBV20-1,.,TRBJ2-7,TGCAGTGCGTACGGGGGGGCCTACGAGCAGTACTTC,CSAYGGAYEQYF
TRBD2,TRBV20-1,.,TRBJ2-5,TGCAGTGCTGGACCCGGGACTAGCGGGAGTTACGAGCGGTACTTC,CSAGPGTSGSYERYF
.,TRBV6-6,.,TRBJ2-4,TGTGCCAGCAGGGTATCTTTAGCCAAAAACATTCAGTACTTC,CASRVSLAKNIQYF
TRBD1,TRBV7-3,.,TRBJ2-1,TGTGCCAGCAGCGGGACAGGGAGGGATGAGCAGTTCTTC,CASSGTGRDEQFF
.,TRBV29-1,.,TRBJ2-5,TGCAGCGTGGGACCCAGGGAGACCCAGTACTTC,CSVGPRETQYF
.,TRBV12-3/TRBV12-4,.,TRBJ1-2,TGTGCCAGCAGCCCCCGGCGGGGGGACGGCTACACCTTC,CASSPRRGDGYTF
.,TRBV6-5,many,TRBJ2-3,TGTGCCAGCAGGGGGGCTAGCACAGATACGCAGTATTTT,CASRGASTDTQYF
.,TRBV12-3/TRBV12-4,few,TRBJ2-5,TGTGCCAGCAGTGTAGGCAGGCCGGAGACCCAGTACTTC,CASSVGRPETQYF
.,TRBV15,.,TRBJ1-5,TGTGCCACCAGCAGAGCTAGCAATCAGCCCCAGCATTTT,CATSRASNQPQHF
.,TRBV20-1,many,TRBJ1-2,TGCAGTGCTAGGATCAGAGGAATCCCGTGGGGCTACACCTTC,CSARIRGIPWGYTF
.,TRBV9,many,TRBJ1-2,TGTGCCAGCAGCGGAGGACCCTATGGCTACACCTTC,CASSGGPYGYTF
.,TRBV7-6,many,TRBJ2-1,TGTGCCAGCAGCCTCGACGACCTCCGGAATGAGCAGTTCTTC,CASSLDDLRNEQFF
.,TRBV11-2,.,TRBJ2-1,TGTGCCAGCAGGCGCCCCGCCAATGAGCAGTTCTTC,CASRRPANEQFF
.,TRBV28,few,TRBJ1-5,TGTGCCAGCAGTTTCCGGACAGTTAGCAATCAGCCCCAGCATTTT,CASSFRTVSNQPQHF
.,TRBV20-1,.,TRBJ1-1,TGCAGTGCAGCCCGGAGGGGGGAGTCGACTGAAGCTTTCTTT,CSAARRGESTEAFF
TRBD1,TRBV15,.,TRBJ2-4,TGTGCCACCAGCAGAGACCCGACAGGGACGGAGCAGTACTTC,CATSRDPTGTEQYF
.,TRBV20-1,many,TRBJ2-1,TGCAGTGCTAGAGGCGGGCGTAGTAGCTCCTACAATGAGCAGTTCTTC,CSARGGRSSSYNEQFF
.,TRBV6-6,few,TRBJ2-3,TGTGCCAGCAGTTATCGACAATTACGCACAGATACGCAGTATTTT,CASSYRQLRTDTQYF